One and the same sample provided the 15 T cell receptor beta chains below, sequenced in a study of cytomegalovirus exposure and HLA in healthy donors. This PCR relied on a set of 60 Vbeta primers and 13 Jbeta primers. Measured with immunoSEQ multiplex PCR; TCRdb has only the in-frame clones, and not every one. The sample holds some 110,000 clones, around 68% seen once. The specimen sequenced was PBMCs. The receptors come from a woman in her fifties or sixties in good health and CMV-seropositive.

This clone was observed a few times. The CDR3 loop is CASSPTSTGGETQYF. The DNA for the CDR3 is TGTGCCAGCAGCCCTACGTCGACAGGGGGAGAGACCCAGTACTTC. The chain joins TRBV14 to TRBJ2-5; 9 nucleotides line up with TRBD1. The CDR3 covers 15 residues. J lost 4 bases, V lost 4 bases, and 7 bases had no gene match. Germline CDR1 and CDR2: SGHDN and FVKESK. The complete variable domain, with remaining parts taken from reference TRBV14 and TRBJ2-5, reads EAGVTQFPSHSVIEKGQTVTLRCDPISGHDNLYWYRRVMGKEIKFLLHFVKESKQDESGMPNNRFLAERTGGTYSTLKVQPAELEDSGVYFCASSPTSTGGETQYFGPGTRLLVL.

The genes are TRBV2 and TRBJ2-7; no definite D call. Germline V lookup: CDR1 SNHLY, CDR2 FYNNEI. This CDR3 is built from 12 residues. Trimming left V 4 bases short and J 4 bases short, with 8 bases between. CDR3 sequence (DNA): TGTGCCAGCAGTGTTGCACAGTACGAGCAGTACTTC. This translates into CASSVAQYEQYF.

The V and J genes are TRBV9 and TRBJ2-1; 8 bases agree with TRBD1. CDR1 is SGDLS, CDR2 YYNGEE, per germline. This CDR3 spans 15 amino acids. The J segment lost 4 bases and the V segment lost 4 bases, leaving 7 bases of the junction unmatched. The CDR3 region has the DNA TGTGCCAGCAGCCCGACAGGGGCGCAGTACAATGAGCAGTTCTTC. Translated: CASSPTGAQYNEQFF. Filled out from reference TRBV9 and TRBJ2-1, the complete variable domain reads DSGVTQTPKHLITATGQRVTLRCSPRSGDLSVYWYQQSLDQGLQFLIQYYNGEERAKGNILERFSAQQFPDLHSELNLSSLELGDSALYFCASSPTGAQYNEQFFGPGTRLTVL.

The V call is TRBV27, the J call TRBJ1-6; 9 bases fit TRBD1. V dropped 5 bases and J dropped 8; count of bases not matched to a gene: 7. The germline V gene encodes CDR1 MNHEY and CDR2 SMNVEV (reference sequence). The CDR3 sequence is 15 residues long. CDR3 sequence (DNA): TGTGCCAGCAGTCGGCGGACAGGGGAAGATTCACCCCTCCACTTT. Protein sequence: CASSRRTGEDSPLHF.

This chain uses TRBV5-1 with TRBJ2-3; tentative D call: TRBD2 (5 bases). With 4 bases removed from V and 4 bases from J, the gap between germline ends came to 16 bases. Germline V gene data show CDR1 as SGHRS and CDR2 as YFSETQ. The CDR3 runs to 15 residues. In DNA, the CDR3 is TGCGCCAGCAGCCTCAGCGGTAAGAGGGCAGATACGCAGTATTTT. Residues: CASSLSGKRADTQYF. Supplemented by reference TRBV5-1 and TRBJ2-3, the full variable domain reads KAGVTQTPRYLIKTRGQQVTLSCSPISGHRSVSWYQQTPGQGLQFLFEYFSETQRNKGNFPGRFSGRQFSNSRSEMNVSTLELGDSALYLCASSLSGKRADTQYFGPGTRLTVL.

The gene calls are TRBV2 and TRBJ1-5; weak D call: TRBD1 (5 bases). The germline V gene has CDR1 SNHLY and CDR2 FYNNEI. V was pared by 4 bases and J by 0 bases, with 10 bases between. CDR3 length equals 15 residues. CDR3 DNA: TGTGCCAGCAGTGGGTCAGGGTATAGCAATCAGCCCCAGCATTTT. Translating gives CASSGSGYSNQPQHF.

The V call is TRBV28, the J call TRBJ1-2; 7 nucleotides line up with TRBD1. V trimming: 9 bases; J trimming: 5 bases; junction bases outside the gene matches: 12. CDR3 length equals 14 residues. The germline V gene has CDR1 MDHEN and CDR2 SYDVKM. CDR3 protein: CASGGRDSTYGYTF. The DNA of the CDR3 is TGTGCCAGTGGGGGCCGGGACAGCACATATGGCTACACCTTC.

CDR3 bases: TGTGCCTGGAGTCGTCGGATCCCAGGCGCAAATGAAAAACTGTTTTTT. It is translated as CAWSRRIPGANEKLFF. The V and J genes are TRBV30 and TRBJ1-4; D uncertain. In germline, CDR1 is GTSNPN, CDR2 SVGIG (reference sequence). The CDR3 sequence is 16 residues long. Trimming removed 2 bases from V and 5 bases from J, with 18 bases in between.

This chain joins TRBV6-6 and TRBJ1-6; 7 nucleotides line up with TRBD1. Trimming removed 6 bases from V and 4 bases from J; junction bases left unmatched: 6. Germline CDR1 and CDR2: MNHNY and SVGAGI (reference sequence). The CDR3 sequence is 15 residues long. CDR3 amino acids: CASRMEGAYNSPLHF. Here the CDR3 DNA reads TGTGCCAGCAGAATGGAGGGGGCATATAATTCACCCCTCCACTTT.

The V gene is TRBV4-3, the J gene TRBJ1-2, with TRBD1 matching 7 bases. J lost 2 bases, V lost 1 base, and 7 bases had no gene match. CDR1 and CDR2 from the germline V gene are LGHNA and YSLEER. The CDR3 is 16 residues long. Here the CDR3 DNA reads TGCGCCAGCAGCCAAGCACAGGGGAGAAGAAACTATGGCTACACCTTC. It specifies CASSQAQGRRNYGYTF.

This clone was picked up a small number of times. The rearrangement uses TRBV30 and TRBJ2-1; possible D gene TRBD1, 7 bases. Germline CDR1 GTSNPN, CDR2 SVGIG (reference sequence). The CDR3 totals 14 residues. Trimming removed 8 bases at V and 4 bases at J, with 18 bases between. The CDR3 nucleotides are TGTGCCGGAGAAATCAGGGGGAGGTACAATGAGCAGTTCTTC. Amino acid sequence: CAGEIRGRYNEQFF.

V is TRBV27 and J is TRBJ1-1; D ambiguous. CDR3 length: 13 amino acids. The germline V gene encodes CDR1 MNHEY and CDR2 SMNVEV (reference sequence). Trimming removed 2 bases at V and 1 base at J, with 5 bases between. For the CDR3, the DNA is TGTGCCAGCAGTTTAGTCGGGAACACTGAAGCTTTCTTT. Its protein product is CASSLVGNTEAFF.

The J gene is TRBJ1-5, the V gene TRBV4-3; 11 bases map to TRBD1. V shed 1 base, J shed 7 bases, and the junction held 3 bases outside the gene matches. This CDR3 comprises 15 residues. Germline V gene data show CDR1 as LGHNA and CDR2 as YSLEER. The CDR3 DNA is TGCGCCAGCAGCCAAGGCGGGACAGGGGGGCAGCCCCAGCATTTT. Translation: CASSQGGTGGQPQHF.

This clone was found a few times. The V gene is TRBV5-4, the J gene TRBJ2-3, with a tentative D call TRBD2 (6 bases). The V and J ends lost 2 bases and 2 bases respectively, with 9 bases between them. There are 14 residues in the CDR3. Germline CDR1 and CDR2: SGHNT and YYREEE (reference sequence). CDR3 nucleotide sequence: TGTGCCAGCAGCTTAGGCGGGGTCACAGATACGCAGTATTTT. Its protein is CASSLGGVTDTQYF.

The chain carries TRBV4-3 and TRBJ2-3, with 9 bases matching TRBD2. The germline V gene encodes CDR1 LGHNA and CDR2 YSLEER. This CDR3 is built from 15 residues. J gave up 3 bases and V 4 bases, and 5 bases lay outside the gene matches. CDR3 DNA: TGCGCCAGCAGCCGAAGCGGACTAGCGACAGATACGCAGTATTTT. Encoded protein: CASSRSGLATDTQYF.